This TCR beta chain is from a study of blood T cell repertoires in COVID-19. Individuals aged 18 to 89 years were recruited from approximately 24 US areas. Among Cohort 3 donors, those recovered had two negative PCRs, clearance, or symptom resolution. Profiling relied on immunoSEQ multiplex PCR, and the TCRdb table lists in-frame clones only, not all of them. In the table there are a few hundred thousand clones, 88% of which are singletons. In germline, CDR1 is KGHSH, CDR2 LQKENI. The CDR3 covers 14 residues. The ends lost 3 bases at V and 1 base at J; junction bases unmatched: 0. With respect to this clone: The sample carries other DNA sequences with the same CDR3.

This sequence joins TRBV18 and TRBJ1-2, with 9 bases matching TRBD1. Sequenced: PBMCs or T cells enriched from blood (not recorded which). The TCR comes from a woman in her late teens or twenties who had recovered from COVID-19. CDR3 amino acids: CASSPGQGNYGYTF. Written as DNA, the CDR3 is TGTGCCAGCTCACCGGGACAGGGTAACTATGGCTACACCTTC.